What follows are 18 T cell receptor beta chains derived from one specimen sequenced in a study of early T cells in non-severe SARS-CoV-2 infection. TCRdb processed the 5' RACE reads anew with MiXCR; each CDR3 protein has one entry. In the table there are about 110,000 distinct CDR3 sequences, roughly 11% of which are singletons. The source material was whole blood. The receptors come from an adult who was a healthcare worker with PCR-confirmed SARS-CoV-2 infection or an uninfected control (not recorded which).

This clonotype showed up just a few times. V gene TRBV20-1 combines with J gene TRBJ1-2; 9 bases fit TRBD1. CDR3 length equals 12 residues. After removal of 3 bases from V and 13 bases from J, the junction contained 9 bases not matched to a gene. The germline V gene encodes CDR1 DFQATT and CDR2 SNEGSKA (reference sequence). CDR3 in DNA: TGCAGTGCTAGGGGGACAGGGCCCGCTTCCACCTTC. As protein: CSARGTGPASTF.

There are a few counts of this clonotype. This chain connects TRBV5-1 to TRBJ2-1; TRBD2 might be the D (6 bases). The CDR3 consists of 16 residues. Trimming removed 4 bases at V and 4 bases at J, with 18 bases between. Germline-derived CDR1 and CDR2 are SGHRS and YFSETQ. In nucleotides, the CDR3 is TGCGCCAGCAGCGTCGGTGGGGACTTTTTATACAATGAGCAGTTCTTC. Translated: CASSVGGDFLYNEQFF.

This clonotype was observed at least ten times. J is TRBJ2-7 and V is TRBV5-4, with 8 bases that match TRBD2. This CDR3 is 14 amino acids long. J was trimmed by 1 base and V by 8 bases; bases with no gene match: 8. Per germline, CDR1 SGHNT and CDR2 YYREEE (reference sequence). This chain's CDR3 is CASASSGLSYEQYF. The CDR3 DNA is TGTGCCAGTGCATCTAGCGGGCTGTCCTACGAGCAGTACTTC. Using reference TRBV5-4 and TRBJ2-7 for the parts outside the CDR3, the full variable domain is ETGVTQSPTHLIKTRGQQVTLRCSSQSGHNTVSWYQQALGQGPQFIFQYYREEENGRGNFPPRFSGLQFPNYSSELNVNALELDDSALYLCASASSGLSYEQYFGPGTRLTVT.

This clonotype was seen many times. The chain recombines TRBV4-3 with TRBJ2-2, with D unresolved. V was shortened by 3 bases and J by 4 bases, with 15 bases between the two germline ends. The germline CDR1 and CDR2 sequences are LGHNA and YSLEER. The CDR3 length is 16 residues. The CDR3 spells CASSHRDPTPTGELFF. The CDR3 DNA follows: TGCGCCAGCAGCCACCGCGACCCGACCCCCACCGGGGAGCTGTTTTTT.

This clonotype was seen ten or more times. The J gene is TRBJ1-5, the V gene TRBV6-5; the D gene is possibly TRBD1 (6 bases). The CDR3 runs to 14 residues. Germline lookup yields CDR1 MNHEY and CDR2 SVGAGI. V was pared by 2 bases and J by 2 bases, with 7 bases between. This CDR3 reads CASSYNRGNQPQHF. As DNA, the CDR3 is TGTGCCAGCAGTTACAACAGGGGCAATCAGCCCCAGCATTTT.

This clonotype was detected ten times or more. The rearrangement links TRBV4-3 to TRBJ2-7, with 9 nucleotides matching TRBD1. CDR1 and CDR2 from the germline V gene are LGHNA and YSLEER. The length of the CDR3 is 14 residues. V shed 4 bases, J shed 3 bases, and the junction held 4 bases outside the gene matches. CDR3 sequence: CASSPRTGDYEQYF. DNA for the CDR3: TGCGCCAGCAGCCCACGGACAGGGGACTACGAGCAGTACTTC.

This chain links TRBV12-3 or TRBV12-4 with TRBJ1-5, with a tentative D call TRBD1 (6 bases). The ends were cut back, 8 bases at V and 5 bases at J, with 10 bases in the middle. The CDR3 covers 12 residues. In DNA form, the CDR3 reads TGTGCCAGCGGAACAGGGTATCAGCCCCAGCATTTT. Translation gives CASGTGYQPQHF.

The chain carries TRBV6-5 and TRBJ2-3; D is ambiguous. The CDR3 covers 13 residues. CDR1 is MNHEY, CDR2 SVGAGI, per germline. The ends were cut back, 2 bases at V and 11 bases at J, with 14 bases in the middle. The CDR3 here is CASSYHVGLLQYF. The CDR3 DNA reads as TGTGCCAGCAGTTACCATGTAGGCCTCTTGCAGTATTTT.

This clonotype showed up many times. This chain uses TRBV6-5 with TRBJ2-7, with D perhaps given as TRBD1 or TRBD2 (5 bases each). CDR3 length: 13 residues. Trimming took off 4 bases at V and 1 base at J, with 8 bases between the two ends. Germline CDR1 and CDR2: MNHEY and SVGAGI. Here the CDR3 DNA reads TGTGCCAGCAGTTGGGACCCATCCTACGAGCAGTACTTC. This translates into CASSWDPSYEQYF.

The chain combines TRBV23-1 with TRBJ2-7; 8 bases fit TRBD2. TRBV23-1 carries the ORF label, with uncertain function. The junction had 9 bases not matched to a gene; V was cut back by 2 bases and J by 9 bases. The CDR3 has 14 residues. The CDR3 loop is CASSQTGGALWQYF. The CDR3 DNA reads TGCGCCAGCAGTCAAACCGGGGGGGCCTTGTGGCAGTACTTC.

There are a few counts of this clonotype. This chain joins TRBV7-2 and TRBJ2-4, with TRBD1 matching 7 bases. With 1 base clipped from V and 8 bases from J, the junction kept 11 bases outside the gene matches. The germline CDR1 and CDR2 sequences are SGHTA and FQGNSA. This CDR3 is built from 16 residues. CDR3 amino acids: CASSLERTGTGDIQYF. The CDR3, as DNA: TGTGCCAGCAGCTTAGAGCGGACAGGCACCGGGGACATTCAGTACTTC.

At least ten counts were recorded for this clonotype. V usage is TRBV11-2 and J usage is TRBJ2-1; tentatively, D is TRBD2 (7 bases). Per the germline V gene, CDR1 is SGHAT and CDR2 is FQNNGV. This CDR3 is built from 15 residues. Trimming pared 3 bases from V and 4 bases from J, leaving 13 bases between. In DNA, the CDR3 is TGTGCCAGCAGCTTGTTTGGGGGGGCGTACAATGAGCAGTTCTTC. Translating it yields CASSLFGGAYNEQFF.

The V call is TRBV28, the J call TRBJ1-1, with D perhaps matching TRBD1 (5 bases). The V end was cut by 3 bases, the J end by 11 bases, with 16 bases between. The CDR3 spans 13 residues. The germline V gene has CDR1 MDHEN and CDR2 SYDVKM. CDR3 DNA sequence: TGTGCCAGCAGTTTTAGAGGTGCGCGGGGGGCTTTCTTT. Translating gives CASSFRGARGAFF.

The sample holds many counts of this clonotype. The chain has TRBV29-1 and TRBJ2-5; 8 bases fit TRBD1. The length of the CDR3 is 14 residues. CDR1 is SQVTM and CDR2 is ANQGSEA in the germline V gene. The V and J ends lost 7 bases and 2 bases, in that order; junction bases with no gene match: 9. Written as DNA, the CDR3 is TGCAGCGGTCGGACAGGGACGTATCAAGAGACCCAGTACTTC. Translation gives CSGRTGTYQETQYF.

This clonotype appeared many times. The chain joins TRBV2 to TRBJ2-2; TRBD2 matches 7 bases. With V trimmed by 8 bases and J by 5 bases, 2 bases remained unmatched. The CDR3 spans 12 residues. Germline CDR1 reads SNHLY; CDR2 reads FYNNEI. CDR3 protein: CASGEGTGELFF. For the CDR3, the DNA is TGTGCCAGCGGGGAGGGGACCGGGGAGCTGTTTTTT.

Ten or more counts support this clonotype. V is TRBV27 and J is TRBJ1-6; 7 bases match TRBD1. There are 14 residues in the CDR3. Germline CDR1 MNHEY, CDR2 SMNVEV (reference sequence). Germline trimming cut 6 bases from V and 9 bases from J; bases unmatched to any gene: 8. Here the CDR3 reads CASSETGLGSPLHF. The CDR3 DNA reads TGTGCCAGCAGCGAGACAGGGCTGGGTTCACCCCTCCACTTT.

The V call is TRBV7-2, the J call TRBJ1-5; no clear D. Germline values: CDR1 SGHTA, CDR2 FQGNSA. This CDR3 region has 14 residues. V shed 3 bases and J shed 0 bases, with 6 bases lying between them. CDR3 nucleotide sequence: TGTGCCAGCAGCTTGGGCCTTAGCAATCAGCCCCAGCATTTT. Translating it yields CASSLGLSNQPQHF.

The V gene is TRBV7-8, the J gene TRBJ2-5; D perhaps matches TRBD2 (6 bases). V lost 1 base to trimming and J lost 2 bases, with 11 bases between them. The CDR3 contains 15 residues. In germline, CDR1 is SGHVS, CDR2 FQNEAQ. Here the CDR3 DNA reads TGTGCCAGCAGCTTAGGGAACCGGGGGCAAGAGACCCAGTACTTC. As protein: CASSLGNRGQETQYF.